This T cell receptor beta chain was found in a study of blood T cells in healthy people across ages. As to this clonotype: Its antigen remains unknown.

Each sample yielded at least 6 million isolated PBMCs. Alongside a J-beta primer mix, a sample-barcoded 5' primer served in a second PCR lasting about 7 to 12 cycles. The template-switch adaptor was a 5' adaptor with 12 random nucleotides. It tagged each cDNA molecule. One entry per CDR3 protein results from TCRdb running MiXCR on the 5' RACE reads. Of 1.5 million to 1.9 million distinct CDR3 sequences detected, about 42% appear once; the ten largest clones hold around 4%. Findings and limits, study-wide: There was no known CMV status for donors, so expanded clonotype changes were possibly confounded. Diversity estimates from one million T cells were considered underestimates.

This CDR3 spans 16 amino acids. V was pared by 5 bases and J by 9 bases, with 7 bases of the junction left unmatched. Germline lookup yields CDR1 SGHTA and CDR2 FQGNSA. The V and J genes are TRBV7-2 and TRBJ2-1; TRBD2 matches at 16 bases. The source is a woman under 30 in good health. Material for sequencing was blood. The CDR3 region is CASSKGLAGGHTEQFF. In nucleotides, the CDR3 is TGTGCCAGCAGCAAGGGACTAGCGGGGGGGCACACTGAGCAGTTCTTC.